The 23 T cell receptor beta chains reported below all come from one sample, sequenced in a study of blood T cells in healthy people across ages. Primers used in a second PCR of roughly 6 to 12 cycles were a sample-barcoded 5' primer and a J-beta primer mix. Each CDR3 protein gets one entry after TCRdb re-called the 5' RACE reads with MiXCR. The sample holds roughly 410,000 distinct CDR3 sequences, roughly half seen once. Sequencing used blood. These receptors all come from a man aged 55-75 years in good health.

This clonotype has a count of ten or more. Here the CDR3 DNA reads TGTGCCAGCAGTTCGCCGGGACAGAACAACTATGGCTACACCTTC. It yields the protein CASSSPGQNNYGYTF. The chain links TRBV28 to TRBJ1-2; 7 positions match TRBD1. V gave up 4 bases and J gave up 2 bases; unmatched junction bases: 7. This CDR3 region has 15 residues. CDR1 is MDHEN, CDR2 SYDVKM, per germline.

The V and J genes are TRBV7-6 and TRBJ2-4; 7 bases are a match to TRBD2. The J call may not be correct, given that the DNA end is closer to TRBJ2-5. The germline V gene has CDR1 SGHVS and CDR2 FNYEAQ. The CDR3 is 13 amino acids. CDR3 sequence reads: CASSSGGCKTQYF. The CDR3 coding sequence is TGTGCCAGCAGCTCCGGGGGGTGCAAGACCCAGTACTTC.

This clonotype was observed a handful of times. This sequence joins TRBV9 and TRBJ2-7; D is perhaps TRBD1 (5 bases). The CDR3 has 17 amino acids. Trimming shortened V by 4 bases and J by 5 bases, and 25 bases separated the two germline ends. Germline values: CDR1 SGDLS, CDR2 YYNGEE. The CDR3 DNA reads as TGTGCCAGCAGCATCCAACCGGGCCCCCAGGGTTTCCACGAGCAGTACTTC. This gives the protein CASSIQPGPQGFHEQYF.

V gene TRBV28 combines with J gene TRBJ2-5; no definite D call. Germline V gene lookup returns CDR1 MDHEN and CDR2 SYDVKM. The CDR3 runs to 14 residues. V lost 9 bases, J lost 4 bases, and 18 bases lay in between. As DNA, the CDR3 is TGTGCCAGTCAGCCATTGGGGTCCGGAGAGACCCAGTACTTC. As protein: CASQPLGSGETQYF.

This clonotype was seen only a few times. The CDR3, as DNA: TGTGCCAGCAGCTCTAGAAGGTCTAGCCAAGAGACCCAGTACTTC. Amino acid sequence: CASSSRRSSQETQYF. The J gene is TRBJ2-5, the V gene TRBV7-8, with D hard to call. The CDR3 consists of 15 residues. From germline, CDR1 is SGHVS and CDR2 FQNEAQ. Trimming removed 4 bases at V and 1 base at J, with 13 bases between.

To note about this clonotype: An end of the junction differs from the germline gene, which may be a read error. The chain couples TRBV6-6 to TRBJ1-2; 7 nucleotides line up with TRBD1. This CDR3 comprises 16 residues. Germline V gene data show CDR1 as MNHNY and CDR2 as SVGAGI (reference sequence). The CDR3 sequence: CASSPPDRASNYGYTF. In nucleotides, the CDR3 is TGTGCCAGCAGTCCCCCCGACAGGGCCTCTAACTATGGATACACCTTC.

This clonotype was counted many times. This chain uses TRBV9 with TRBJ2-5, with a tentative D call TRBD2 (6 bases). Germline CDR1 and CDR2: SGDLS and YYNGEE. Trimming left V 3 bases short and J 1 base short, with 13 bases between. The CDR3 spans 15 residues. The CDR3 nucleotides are TGTGCCAGCAGCGCTTCGGGGGATACCCAAGAGACCCAGTACTTC. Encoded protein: CASSASGDTQETQYF.

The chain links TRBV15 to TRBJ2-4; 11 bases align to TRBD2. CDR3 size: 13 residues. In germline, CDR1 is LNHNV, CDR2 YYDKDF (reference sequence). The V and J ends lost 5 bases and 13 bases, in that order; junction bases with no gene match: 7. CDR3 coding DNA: TGTGCCACCAGCCCTAGCGGGAGGTTGGAACAGTACTTC. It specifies CATSPSGRLEQYF.

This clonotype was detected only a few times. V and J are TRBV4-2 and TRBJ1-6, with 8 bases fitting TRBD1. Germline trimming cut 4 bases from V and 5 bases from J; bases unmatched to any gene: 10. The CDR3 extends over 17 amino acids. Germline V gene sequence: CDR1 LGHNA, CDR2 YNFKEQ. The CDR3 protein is CASSLVGQGGNNSPLHF. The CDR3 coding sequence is TGTGCCAGCAGCCTGGTTGGACAGGGAGGAAATAATTCACCCCTCCACTTT.

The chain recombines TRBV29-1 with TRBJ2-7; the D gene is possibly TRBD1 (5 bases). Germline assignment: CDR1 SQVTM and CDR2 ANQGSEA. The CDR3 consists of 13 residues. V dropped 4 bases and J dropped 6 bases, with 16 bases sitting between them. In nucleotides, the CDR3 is TGCAGCGTTGTCCGGCAGGGAAAACGCGAGCAGTACTTC. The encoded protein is CSVVRQGKREQYF.

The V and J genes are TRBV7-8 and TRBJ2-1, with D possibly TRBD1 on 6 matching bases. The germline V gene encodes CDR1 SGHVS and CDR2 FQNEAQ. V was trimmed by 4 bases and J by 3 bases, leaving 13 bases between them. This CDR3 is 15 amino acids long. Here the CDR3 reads CASSSLGHLYNEQFF. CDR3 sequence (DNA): TGTGCCAGCAGCTCCTTGGGACACCTCTACAATGAGCAGTTCTTC.

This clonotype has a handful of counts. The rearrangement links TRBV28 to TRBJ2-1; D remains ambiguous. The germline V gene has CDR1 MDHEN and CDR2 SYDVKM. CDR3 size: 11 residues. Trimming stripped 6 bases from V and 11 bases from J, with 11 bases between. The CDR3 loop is CASSVARQQFF. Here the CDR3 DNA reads TGTGCCAGCAGCGTAGCTCGACAGCAGTTCTTC.

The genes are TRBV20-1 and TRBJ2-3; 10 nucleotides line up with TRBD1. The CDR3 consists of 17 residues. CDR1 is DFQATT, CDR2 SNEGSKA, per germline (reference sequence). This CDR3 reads CIVPSTRDRGLTDTQYF. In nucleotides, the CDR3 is TGCATTGTCCCGTCGACCCGGGACAGGGGATTAACAGATACGCAGTATTTT.

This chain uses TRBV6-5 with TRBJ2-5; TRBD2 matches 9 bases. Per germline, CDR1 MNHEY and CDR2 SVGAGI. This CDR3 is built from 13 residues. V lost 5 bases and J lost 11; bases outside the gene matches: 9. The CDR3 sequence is CASSRDLAGPQYF. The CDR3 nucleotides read TGTGCCAGCAGTCGGGACCTAGCGGGGCCGCAGTACTTC.

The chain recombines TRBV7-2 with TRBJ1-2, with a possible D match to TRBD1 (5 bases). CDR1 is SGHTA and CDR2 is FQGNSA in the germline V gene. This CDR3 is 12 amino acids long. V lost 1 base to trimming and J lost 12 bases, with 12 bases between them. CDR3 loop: CASSLGVGDDTF. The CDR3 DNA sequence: TGTGCCAGCAGCTTAGGTGTGGGGGATGACACCTTC.

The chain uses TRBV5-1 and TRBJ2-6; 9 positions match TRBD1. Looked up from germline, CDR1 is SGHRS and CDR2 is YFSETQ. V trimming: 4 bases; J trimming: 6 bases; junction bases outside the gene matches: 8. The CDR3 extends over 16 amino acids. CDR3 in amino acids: CASSPGTGPPANVLTF. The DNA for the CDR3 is TGCGCCAGCAGCCCCGGGACAGGGCCTCCGGCCAACGTCCTGACTTTC.

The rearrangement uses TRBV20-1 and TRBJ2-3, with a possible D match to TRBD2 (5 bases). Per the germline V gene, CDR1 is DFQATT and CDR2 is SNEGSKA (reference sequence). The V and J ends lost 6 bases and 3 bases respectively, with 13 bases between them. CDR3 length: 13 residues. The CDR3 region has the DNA TGCAGTGCGGGCGGGCCTGGTACAGATACGCAGTATTTT. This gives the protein CSAGGPGTDTQYF.

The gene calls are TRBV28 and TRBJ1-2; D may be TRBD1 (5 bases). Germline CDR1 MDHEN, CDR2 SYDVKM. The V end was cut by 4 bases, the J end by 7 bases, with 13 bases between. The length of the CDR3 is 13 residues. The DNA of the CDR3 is TGTGCCAGCAGTTGGGGCAGGACGGGTGGCTACACCTTC. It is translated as CASSWGRTGGYTF.

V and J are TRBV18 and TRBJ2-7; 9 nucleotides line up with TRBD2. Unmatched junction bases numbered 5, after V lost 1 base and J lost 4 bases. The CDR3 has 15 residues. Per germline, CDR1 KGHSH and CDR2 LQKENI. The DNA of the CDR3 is TGTGCCAGCTCACCACGGGCTAGCGGGGCGTACGAGCAGTACTTC. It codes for CASSPRASGAYEQYF. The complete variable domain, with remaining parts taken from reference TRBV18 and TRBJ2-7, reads NAGVMQNPRHLVRRRGQEARLRCSPMKGHSHVYWYRQLPEEGLKFMVYLQKENIIDESGMPKERFSAEFPKEGPSILRIQQVVRGDSAAYFCASSPRASGAYEQYFGPGTRLTVT.

The DNA for the CDR3 is TGTGCCAGCTCACTCAACGGGGCCGGGAGAGGGACTGAGCAGTTCTTC. Encoded protein: CASSLNGAGRGTEQFF. The J gene is TRBJ2-1, the V gene TRBV18; D might be TRBD2 (6 bases). Looked up from germline, CDR1 is KGHSH and CDR2 is LQKENI. This CDR3 has 16 residues. Trimming removed 4 bases from V and 9 bases from J, with 22 bases in between.

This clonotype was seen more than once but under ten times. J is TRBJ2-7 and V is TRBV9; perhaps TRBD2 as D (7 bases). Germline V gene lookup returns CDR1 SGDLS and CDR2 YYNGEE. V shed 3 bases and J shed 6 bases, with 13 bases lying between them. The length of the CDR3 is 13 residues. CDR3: CASSARGRGEQYF. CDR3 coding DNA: TGTGCCAGCAGCGCGAGGGGGAGGGGCGAGCAGTACTTC.

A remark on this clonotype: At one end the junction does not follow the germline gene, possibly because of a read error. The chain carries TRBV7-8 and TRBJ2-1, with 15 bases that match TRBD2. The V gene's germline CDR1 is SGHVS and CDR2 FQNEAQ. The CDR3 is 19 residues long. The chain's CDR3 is CAGSLVGLAGGSSYNEQFF. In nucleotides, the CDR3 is TGTGCCGGCAGCTTAGTAGGACTAGCGGGAGGGAGCTCCTACAATGAGCAGTTCTTC.

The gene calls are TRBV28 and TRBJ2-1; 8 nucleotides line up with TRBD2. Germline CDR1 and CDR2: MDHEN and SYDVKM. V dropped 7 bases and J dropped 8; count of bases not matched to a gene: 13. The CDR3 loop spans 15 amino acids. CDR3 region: CASTHREGFKDEQFF. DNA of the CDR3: TGTGCCAGCACTCATCGGGAGGGGTTTAAAGATGAGCAGTTCTTC.